Sequencing of this T cell receptor (beta chain) was carried out in a study of CD8+ T cells in alopecia areata. Sequencing templates came from extracted RNA that was reverse transcribed into cDNA. Method: immunoSEQ multiplex PCR; TCRdb's copy keeps in-frame clones and lacks some. This table holds 200,000 to 250,000 clones, about 50% found once. The CDR3 is 13 residues long. CDR1 and CDR2 from the germline V gene are SGHRS and YFSETQ. The ends were cut back, 4 bases at V and 3 bases at J, with 7 bases in the middle. Treatment: oral pan-JAK inhibitor, 5-10 mg twice daily. This chain links TRBV5-1 with TRBJ2-2, with D perhaps assigned TRBD1 or TRBD2 (5 bases each). The clonotype was recovered from a human donor with alopecia areata. The sample consisted of CD4+ T cells sorted from blood, taken at week 4, from a patient treated with tofacitinib. The CDR3 nucleotides are TGCGCCAGCAGCCTGGGGGACACCGGGGAGCTGTTTTTT. This sequence encodes CASSLGDTGELFF. The variable domain in full, completed from reference TRBV5-1 and TRBJ2-2, reads KAGVTQTPRYLIKTRGQQVTLSCSPISGHRSVSWYQQTPGQGLQFLFEYFSETQRNKGNFPGRFSGRQFSNSRSEMNVSTLELGDSALYLCASSLGDTGELFFGEGSRLTVL.